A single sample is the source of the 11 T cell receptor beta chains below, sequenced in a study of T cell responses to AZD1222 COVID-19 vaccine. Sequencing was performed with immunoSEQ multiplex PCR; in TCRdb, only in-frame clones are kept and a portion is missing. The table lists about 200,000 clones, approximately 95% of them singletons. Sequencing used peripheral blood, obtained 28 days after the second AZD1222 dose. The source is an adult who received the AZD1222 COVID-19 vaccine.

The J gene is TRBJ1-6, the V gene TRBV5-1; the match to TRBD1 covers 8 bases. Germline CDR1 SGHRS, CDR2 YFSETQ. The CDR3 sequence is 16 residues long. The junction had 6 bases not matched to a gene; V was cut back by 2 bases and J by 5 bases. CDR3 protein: CASSLNRGVNNSPLHF. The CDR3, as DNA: TGCGCCAGCAGCTTAAACAGGGGGGTAAATAATTCACCCCTCCACTTT.

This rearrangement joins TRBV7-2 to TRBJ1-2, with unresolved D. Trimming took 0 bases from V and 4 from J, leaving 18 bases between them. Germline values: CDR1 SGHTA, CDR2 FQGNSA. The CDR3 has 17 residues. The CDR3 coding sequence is TGTGCCAGCAGCTTAGCGGTGGTGGGGTCAAATTCCTATGGCTACACCTTC. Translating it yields CASSLAVVGSNSYGYTF.

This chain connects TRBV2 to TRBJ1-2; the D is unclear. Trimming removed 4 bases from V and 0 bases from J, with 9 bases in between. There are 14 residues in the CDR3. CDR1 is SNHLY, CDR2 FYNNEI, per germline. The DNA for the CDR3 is TGTGCCAGCAGTGTCCAGAGCCCTAACTATGGCTACACCTTC. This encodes CASSVQSPNYGYTF.

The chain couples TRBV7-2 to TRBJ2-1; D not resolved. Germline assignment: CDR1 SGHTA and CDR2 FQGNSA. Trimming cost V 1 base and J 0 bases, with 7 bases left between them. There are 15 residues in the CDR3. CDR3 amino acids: CASSLVVSSYNEQFF. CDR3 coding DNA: TGTGCCAGCAGCTTAGTAGTTAGCTCCTACAATGAGCAGTTCTTC. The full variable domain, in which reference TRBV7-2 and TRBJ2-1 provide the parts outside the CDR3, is GAGVSQSPSNKVTEKGKDVELRCDPISGHTALYWYRQSLGQGLEFLIYFQGNSAPDKSGLPSDRFSAERTGGSVSTLTIQRTQQEDSAVYLCASSLVVSSYNEQFFGPGTRLTVL.

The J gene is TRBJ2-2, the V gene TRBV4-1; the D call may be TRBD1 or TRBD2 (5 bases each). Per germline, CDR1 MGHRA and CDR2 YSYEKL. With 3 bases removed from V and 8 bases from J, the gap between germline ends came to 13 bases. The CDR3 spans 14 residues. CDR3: CASSQGVTPGELFF. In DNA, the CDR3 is TGCGCCAGCAGCCAGGGGGTCACACCGGGGGAGCTGTTTTTT.

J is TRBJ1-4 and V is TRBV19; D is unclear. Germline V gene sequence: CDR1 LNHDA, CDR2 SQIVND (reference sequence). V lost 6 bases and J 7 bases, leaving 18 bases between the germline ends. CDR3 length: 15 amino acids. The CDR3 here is CASSNPRAQGEKLFF. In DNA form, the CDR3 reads TGTGCCAGTAGCAACCCGAGGGCCCAAGGTGAAAAACTGTTTTTT. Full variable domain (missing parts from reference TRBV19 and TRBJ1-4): DGGITQSPKYLFRKEGQNVTLSCEQNLNHDAMYWYRQDPGQGLRLIYYSQIVNDFQKGDIAEGYSVSREKKESFPLTVTSAQKNPTAFYLCASSNPRAQGEKLFFGSGTQLSVL.

The CDR3 DNA sequence: TGTGCCAGTAGTCTCCTTTTCGGACAGACCCCTGAAGCTTTCTTT. Translating gives CASSLLFGQTPEAFF. The chain is built from TRBV19 and TRBJ1-1, with D perhaps TRBD1 (6 bases). The V gene lost 5 bases and the J gene lost 6 bases, with 19 bases spanning the gap. The CDR3 sequence is 15 residues long. The germline CDR1 and CDR2 sequences are LNHDA and SQIVND (reference sequence).

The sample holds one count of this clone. The CDR3 protein is CASSNSGGLSYEQYF. CDR3 sequence (DNA): TGTGCCAGTAGTAACTCTGGGGGCCTCTCCTACGAGCAGTACTTC. The chain combines TRBV19 with TRBJ2-7; TRBD1 might be the D (6 bases). From germline, CDR1 is LNHDA and CDR2 SQIVND (reference sequence). This CDR3 comprises 15 residues. Trimming took off 4 bases at V and 0 bases at J, with 13 bases between the two ends.

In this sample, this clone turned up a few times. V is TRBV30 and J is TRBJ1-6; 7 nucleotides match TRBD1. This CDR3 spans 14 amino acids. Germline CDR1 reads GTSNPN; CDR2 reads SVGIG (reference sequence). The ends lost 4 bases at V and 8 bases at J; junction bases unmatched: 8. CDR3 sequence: CAWTPGTDYSPLHF. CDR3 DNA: TGTGCCTGGACTCCCGGGACAGATTATTCACCCCTCCACTTT.

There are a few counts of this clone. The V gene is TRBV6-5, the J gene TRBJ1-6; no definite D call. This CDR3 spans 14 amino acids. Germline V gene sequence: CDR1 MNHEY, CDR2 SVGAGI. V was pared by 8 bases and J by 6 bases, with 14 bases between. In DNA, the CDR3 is TGTGCCAGCCGGGAGGAAGGGAGTAATTCACCCCTCCACTTT. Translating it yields CASREEGSNSPLHF.

CDR3 loop: CASSIRSGDYSNQPQHF. In nucleotides, the CDR3 is TGTGCCAGTAGTATTAGAAGTGGGGACTATAGCAATCAGCCCCAGCATTTT. The chain joins TRBV19 to TRBJ1-5, with D maybe TRBD1 (5 bases). Trimming shortened V by 3 bases and J by 0 bases, and 15 bases separated the two germline ends. CDR1 LNHDA and CDR2 SQIVND come from the germline V gene (reference sequence). The CDR3 spans 17 residues.